Sequencing of this T cell receptor (beta chain) was carried out in a study of T cell changes during pregnancy in multiple sclerosis. Produced via immunoSEQ multiplex PCR; TCRdb's table is partial and in-frame only. The profile shows about 60,000 clones, about 90% of them singletons. CDR3 length: 14 amino acids. Germline assignment: CDR1 SGHTA and CDR2 FQGNSA. Trimming removed 1 base from V and 4 bases from J, with 10 bases in between. This clone has a single count. The receptor was isolated from a female donor with multiple sclerosis, enrolled in a pregnancy study. This chain connects TRBV7-2 to TRBJ1-1; D remains unclear. Sequenced material: CD4+ T cells from peripheral blood mononuclear cells, taken in the first trimester of pregnancy. CDR3 residues: CASSLEQSSTEAFF. The DNA of the CDR3 is TGTGCCAGCAGCTTAGAACAGTCGAGCACTGAAGCTTTCTTT.